Presented here are 20 T cell receptor beta chains from one specimen sequenced in a study of T cell responses to AZD1222 COVID-19 vaccine (dated by TCRdb to about 2021). Explained via the paper, the time point label denotes: baseline before first vaccination. The library was prepared using the immunoSEQ multiplex PCR assay. The immuneACCESS repertoire file appears here via TCRdb, limited to in-frame rearrangements. These files lack a portion of the clones; in checked studies, under half of the deficit traces to unresolved V genes, and the cause of the others is not known. This sample gives roughly 93,000 clones in total; under 90% of them show up just once. The biggest ten clones account for roughly 25% of the sample. Sample: peripheral blood, taken on day 0 of AZD1222 vaccination. The receptors shown here come from an adult in good health.

The rearrangement links TRBV19 to TRBJ2-1; tentatively, D is TRBD1 or TRBD2 (5 bases each). CDR3 length: 14 residues. V was shortened by 6 bases and J by 2 bases, with 11 bases between the two germline ends. The germline V gene encodes CDR1 LNHDA and CDR2 SQIVND (reference sequence). The chain's CDR3 is CASRRDGTYNEQFF. In nucleotides, the CDR3 is TGTGCCAGTAGACGGGACGGTACCTACAATGAGCAGTTCTTC.

As to this clone: This CDR3 is also generated by other DNA sequences in the sample. The chain uses TRBV28 and TRBJ2-7; D remains ambiguous. The germline V gene has CDR1 MDHEN and CDR2 SYDVKM. The length of the CDR3 is 11 residues. V gave up 4 bases and J gave up 4 bases, with 5 bases separating them. In nucleotides, the CDR3 is TGTGCCAGCAGTTCCGCGTACGAGCAGTACTTC. Residues: CASSSAYEQYF.

This clone was picked up a small number of times. The chain joins TRBV24-1 to TRBJ2-2; D is perhaps TRBD1 (6 bases). The germline gives CDR1 KGHDR, CDR2 SFDVKD. Between the trimmed V and J ends, which lost 7 bases and 0 bases, there was a span of 14 bases. The CDR3 consists of 16 residues. The CDR3 DNA reads TGTGCCACCAGGGAGGCCGGACAGACGAACACCGGGGAGCTGTTTTTT. Protein: CATREAGQTNTGELFF.

V usage is TRBV5-1 and J usage is TRBJ2-1, with a possible D match to TRBD2 (6 bases). V gave up 4 bases and J gave up 6 bases, with 17 bases separating them. In germline, CDR1 is SGHRS, CDR2 YFSETQ. This CDR3 contains 15 residues. CDR3 in amino acids: CASSRDSSVPNEQFF. The CDR3 DNA sequence: TGCGCCAGCAGCAGGGACTCCTCCGTCCCCAATGAGCAGTTCTTC.

The V and J genes are TRBV30 and TRBJ1-5; possibly TRBD1 for D (6 bases). The germline gives CDR1 GTSNPN, CDR2 SVGIG (reference sequence). Trimming took off 2 bases at V and 2 bases at J, with 13 bases between the two ends. There are 15 residues in the CDR3. In DNA form, the CDR3 reads TGTGCCTGGAGTTATCCAGGGGAGGGCAATCAGCCCCAGCATTTT. Its translation is CAWSYPGEGNQPQHF.

The CDR3 spells CASSPRSAVAYEQYF. The CDR3 DNA is TGTGCCAGCTCACCGAGGAGCGCCGTGGCCTACGAGCAGTACTTC. The rearrangement joins TRBV18 to TRBJ2-7; D call uncertain. V shed 3 bases and J shed 2 bases, with 14 bases lying between them. This CDR3 spans 15 amino acids. Germline CDR1 KGHSH, CDR2 LQKENI. The full variable domain, in which reference TRBV18 and TRBJ2-7 provide the parts outside the CDR3, is NAGVMQNPRHLVRRRGQEARLRCSPMKGHSHVYWYRQLPEEGLKFMVYLQKENIIDESGMPKERFSAEFPKEGPSILRIQQVVRGDSAAYFCASSPRSAVAYEQYFGPGTRLTVT.

V is TRBV20-1 and J is TRBJ1-1; tentatively, D is TRBD1 (5 bases). Between the trimmed V and J ends, which lost 3 bases and 5 bases, there was a span of 13 bases. Germline-derived CDR1 and CDR2 are DFQATT and SNEGSKA (reference sequence). The CDR3 contains 13 residues. The CDR3 DNA is TGCAGTGCTAGTCCGGGAGGGGAGACTGAAGCTTTCTTT. Residues: CSASPGGETEAFF.

This chain uses TRBV10-3 with TRBJ1-2; D uncertain. Germline lookup yields CDR1 ENHRY and CDR2 SYGVKD. The CDR3 consists of 12 residues. V was clipped by 3 bases and J by 7 bases, with 9 bases between them. The CDR3 is CAISDLVIGYTF. DNA for the CDR3: TGTGCCATCAGTGATTTGGTTATTGGCTACACCTTC.

The rearrangement links TRBV4-1 to TRBJ1-5; D unclear. The CDR3 loop spans 16 amino acids. V was pared by 0 bases and J by 4 bases, with 13 bases between. Per the germline V gene, CDR1 is MGHRA and CDR2 is YSYEKL. The CDR3 DNA sequence: TGCGCCAGCAGCCAAGACTGGACGGCGGGGAATCAGCCCCAGCATTTT. This codes for CASSQDWTAGNQPQHF.

The rearrangement links TRBV5-1 to TRBJ2-1; tentative D call: TRBD2 (5 bases). Germline V gene lookup returns CDR1 SGHRS and CDR2 YFSETQ. Trimming cost V 0 bases and J 0 bases, with 7 bases left between them. The CDR3 contains 15 residues. Here the CDR3 reads CASSLGGRSYNEQFF. In DNA, the CDR3 is TGCGCCAGCAGCTTGGGAGGGCGCTCCTACAATGAGCAGTTCTTC.

This clone was counted once. The CDR3 coding sequence is TGTGCCAGCAGTTACGTGGGGAATGGCTACACCTTC. Residues: CASSYVGNGYTF. The rearrangement links TRBV6-2 or TRBV6-3 to TRBJ1-2, with D unresolved. Germline CDR1 MNHEY, CDR2 SVGEGT. V was shortened by 2 bases and J by 6 bases, with 7 bases between the two germline ends. The CDR3 consists of 12 residues.

This sequence joins TRBV28 and TRBJ1-1, with D maybe TRBD1 (6 bases). Germline lookup yields CDR1 MDHEN and CDR2 SYDVKM. The CDR3 consists of 12 residues. Trimming pared 8 bases from V and 7 bases from J, leaving 14 bases between. The DNA of the CDR3 is TGTGCCAGCTGGACAGTCGACGATGAAGCTTTCTTT. Translating gives CASWTVDDEAFF.

The table lists this clone with a count of one. V is TRBV28 and J is TRBJ2-7, with no clear D. Trimming removed 6 bases at V and 4 bases at J, with 10 bases between. Germline CDR1 is MDHEN and CDR2 is SYDVKM. The CDR3 sequence is 12 residues long. CDR3 sequence (DNA): TGTGCCAGCAGCCCCGGGCTTTACGAGCAGTACTTC. Translation gives CASSPGLYEQYF.

The gene calls are TRBV7-2 and TRBJ2-7; D tentatively fits TRBD1 or TRBD2 (5 bases each). The germline V gene encodes CDR1 SGHTA and CDR2 FQGNSA. CDR3 size: 13 residues. V was pared by 7 bases and J by 3 bases, with 13 bases between. CDR3 in amino acids: CASTTGAGYEQYF. The CDR3 DNA follows: TGTGCCAGCACTACCGGGGCCGGCTACGAGCAGTACTTC. Drawing the rest from reference TRBV7-2 and TRBJ2-7, the complete variable domain is GAGVSQSPSNKVTEKGKDVELRCDPISGHTALYWYRQSLGQGLEFLIYFQGNSAPDKSGLPSDRFSAERTGGSVSTLTIQRTQQEDSAVYLCASTTGAGYEQYFGPGTRLTVT.

The chain is built from TRBV14 and TRBJ1-1; no clear D. The CDR3 is made up of 13 amino acids. The V gene lost 4 bases and the J gene lost 9 bases, with 15 bases spanning the gap. Germline V lookup: CDR1 SGHDN, CDR2 FVKESK. CDR3 in amino acids: CASSLNLDRQAFF. The CDR3 DNA is TGTGCCAGCAGCCTAAATTTAGATCGGCAAGCTTTCTTT.

A few counts support this clone. The CDR3 DNA is TGTGCCAGCAGCTTTAGGGGCAACTCCTACGAGCAGTACTTC. Encoded protein: CASSFRGNSYEQYF. V usage is TRBV7-3 and J usage is TRBJ2-7; possible D gene TRBD1, 5 bases. Germline CDR1 is SGHTA and CDR2 is FQGTGA. V was pared by 3 bases and J by 0 bases, with 9 bases between. The CDR3 is made up of 14 amino acids.

The chain couples TRBV28 to TRBJ1-2; 8 bases fit TRBD1. The V segment lost 4 bases and the J segment 2 bases; nucleotides outside the gene matches: 3. The germline CDR1 and CDR2 sequences are MDHEN and SYDVKM. CDR3 length equals 14 residues. In nucleotides, the CDR3 is TGTGCCAGCAGTTCCGGACAGGGCAACTATGGCTACACCTTC. This sequence encodes CASSSGQGNYGYTF.

This chain uses TRBV7-2 with TRBJ2-7, with TRBD1 identical over 8 bases. V was clipped by 5 bases and J by 4 bases; unmatched bases: 10. This CDR3 is 15 amino acids long. Germline V gene lookup returns CDR1 SGHTA and CDR2 FQGNSA. CDR3 DNA sequence: TGTGCCAGCAGCACACCCGGACAGGGAACATACGAGCAGTACTTC. This encodes CASSTPGQGTYEQYF.

The V gene is TRBV9, the J gene TRBJ2-1; D gene ambiguous. Germline V gives CDR1 SGDLS, CDR2 YYNGEE. V lost 0 bases, J lost 1 base, and 23 bases lay in between. The CDR3 loop spans 20 amino acids. The CDR3 DNA reads as TGTGCCAGCAGCGTAGTTAGGTTGGCCCTACTTCACCGGTCCTACAATGAGCAGTTCTTC. This translates into CASSVVRLALLHRSYNEQFF.

V is TRBV7-8 and J is TRBJ1-3; 12 bases are a match to TRBD1. The CDR3 spans 19 residues. The germline CDR1 and CDR2 sequences are SGHVS and FQNEAQ. The trim removed 2 bases at V and 0 bases at J, leaving 8 bases unmatched. CDR3 residues: CASSLSVGQGASSGNTIYF. Written as DNA, the CDR3 is TGTGCCAGCAGCTTAAGCGTGGGACAGGGGGCTTCCTCTGGAAACACCATATATTTT. The full variable domain, rest sourced from reference TRBV7-8 and TRBJ1-3, is GAGVSQSPRYKVAKRGQDVALRCDPISGHVSLFWYQQALGQGPEFLTYFQNEAQLDKSGLPSDRFFAERPEGSVSTLKIQRTQQEDSAVYLCASSLSVGQGASSGNTIYFGEGSWLTVV.